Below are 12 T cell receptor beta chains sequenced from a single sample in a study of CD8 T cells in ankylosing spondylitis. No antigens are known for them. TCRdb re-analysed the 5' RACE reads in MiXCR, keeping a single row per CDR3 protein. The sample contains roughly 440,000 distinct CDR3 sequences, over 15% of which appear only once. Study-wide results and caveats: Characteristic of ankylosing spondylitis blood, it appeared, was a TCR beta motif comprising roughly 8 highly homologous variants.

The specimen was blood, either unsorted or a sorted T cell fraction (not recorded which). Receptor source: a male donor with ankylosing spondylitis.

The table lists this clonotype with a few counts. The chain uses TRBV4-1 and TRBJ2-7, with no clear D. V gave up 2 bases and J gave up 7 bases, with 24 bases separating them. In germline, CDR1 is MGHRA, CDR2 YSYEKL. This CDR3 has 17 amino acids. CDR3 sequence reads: CASSQNLAGPGPREQYF. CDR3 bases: TGCGCCAGCAGCCAAAATTTGGCCGGTCCCGGCCCGCGGGAGCAGTACTTC.

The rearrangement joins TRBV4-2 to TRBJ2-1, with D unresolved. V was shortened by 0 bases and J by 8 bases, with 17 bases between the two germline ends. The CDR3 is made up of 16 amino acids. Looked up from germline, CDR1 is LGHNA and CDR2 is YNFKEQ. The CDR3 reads CASSQDPPLDGDEQFF. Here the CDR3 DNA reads TGTGCCAGCAGCCAAGATCCCCCGCTGGATGGGGATGAGCAGTTCTTC.

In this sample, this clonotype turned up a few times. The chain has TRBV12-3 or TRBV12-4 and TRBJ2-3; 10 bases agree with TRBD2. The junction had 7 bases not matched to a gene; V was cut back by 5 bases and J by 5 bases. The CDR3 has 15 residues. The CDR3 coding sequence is TGTGCCAGCAGTAAAGCGGGAGGGCTTCAAGATACGCAGTATTTT. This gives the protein CASSKAGGLQDTQYF.

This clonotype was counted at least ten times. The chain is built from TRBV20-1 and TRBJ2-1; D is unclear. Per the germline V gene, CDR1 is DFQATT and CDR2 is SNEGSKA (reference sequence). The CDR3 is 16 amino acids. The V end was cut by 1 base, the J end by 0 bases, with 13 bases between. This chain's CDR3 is CSARGDTSSSYNEQFF. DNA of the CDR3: TGCAGTGCTAGAGGTGATACATCGAGCTCCTACAATGAGCAGTTCTTC.

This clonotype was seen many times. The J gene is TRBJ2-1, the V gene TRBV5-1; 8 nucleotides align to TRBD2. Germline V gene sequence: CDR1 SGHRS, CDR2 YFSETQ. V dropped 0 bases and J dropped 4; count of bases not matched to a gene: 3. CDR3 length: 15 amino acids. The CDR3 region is CASSLAGGRYNEQFF. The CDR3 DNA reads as TGCGCCAGCAGCTTGGCGGGAGGGAGGTACAATGAGCAGTTCTTC.

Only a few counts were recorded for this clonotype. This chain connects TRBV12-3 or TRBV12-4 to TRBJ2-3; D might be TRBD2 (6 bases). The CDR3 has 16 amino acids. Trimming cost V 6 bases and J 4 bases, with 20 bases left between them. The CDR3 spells CASSRGWVREADTQYF. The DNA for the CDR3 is TGTGCCAGCAGCCGGGGGTGGGTCCGGGAAGCAGATACGCAGTATTTT.

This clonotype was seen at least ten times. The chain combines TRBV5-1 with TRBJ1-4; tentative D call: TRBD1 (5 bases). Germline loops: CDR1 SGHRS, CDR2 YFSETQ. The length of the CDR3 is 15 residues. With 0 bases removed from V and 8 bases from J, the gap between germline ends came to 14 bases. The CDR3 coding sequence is TGCGCCAGCAGCTTGGTGGCTGGGGACGGAGAAAAACTGTTTTTT. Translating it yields CASSLVAGDGEKLFF.

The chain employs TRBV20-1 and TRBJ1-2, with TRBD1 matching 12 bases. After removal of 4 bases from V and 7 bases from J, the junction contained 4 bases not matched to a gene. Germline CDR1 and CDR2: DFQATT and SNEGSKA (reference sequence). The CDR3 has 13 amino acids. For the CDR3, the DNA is TGCAGTGCTATGGGACAGGGGGCCGGTGGCTACACCTTC. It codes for CSAMGQGAGGYTF.

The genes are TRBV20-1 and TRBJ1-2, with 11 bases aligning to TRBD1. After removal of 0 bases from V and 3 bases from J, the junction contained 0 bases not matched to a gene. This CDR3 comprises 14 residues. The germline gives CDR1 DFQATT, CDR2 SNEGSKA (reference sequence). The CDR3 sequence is CSAREGQGDYGYTF. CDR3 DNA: TGCAGTGCTAGAGAGGGACAGGGGGACTATGGCTACACCTTC.

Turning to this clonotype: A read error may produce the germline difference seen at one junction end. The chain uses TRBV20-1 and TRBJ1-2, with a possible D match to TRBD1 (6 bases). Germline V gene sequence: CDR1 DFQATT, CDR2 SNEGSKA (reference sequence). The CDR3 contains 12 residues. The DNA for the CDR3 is TGCAGTGCTAGAGATACGGGGGGCCATCTTCACTTC. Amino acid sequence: CSARDTGGHLHF.

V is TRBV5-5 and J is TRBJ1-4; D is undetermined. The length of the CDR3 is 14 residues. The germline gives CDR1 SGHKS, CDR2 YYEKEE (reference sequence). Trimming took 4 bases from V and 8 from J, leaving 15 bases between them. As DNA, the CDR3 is TGTGCCAGCAGCCCGATCGTGAGGGAGGAAAAACTGTTTTTT. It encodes CASSPIVREEKLFF.

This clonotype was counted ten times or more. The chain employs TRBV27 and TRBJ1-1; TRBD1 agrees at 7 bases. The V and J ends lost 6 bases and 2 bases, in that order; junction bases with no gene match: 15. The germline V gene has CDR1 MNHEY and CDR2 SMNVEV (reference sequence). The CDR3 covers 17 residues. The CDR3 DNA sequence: TGTGCCAGCAGACCCATACGGGGGGGGACAGCTAACACTGAAGCTTTCTTT. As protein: CASRPIRGGTANTEAFF.